The 3 T cell receptor beta chains below were found in one sample sequenced in a study of T and B cells in COVID-19 patients. Blood genomic DNA input for TRB amplification was about 220-500 ng. TRB rearrangements were amplified by multiplex PCR with BIOMED2 TRB-A/B primers. TCRdb independently ran MiXCR on the multiplex PCR reads; one entry per CDR3 protein. The sample consists of under 7,000 distinct CDR3 sequences, around 26% of them appearing once. Sequenced: blood. These receptors came from a human donor with active COVID-19.

By sample share, this clonotype is medium-sized. The chain links TRBV6-2 or TRBV6-3 to TRBJ2-5; no clear D. Germline loops: CDR1 MNHEY, CDR2 SVGEGT. The CDR3 consists of 11 residues. The V end lost 5 bases, the J end lost 2 bases, and 3 bases lay between the germline ends. The CDR3 coding sequence is TGTGCCAGCAGTCCGCAAGAGACCCAGTACTTC. It specifies CASSPQETQYF.

By share, this clonotype counts as medium-sized (0.01 to 0.1%). The gene calls are TRBV12-3 or TRBV12-4 and TRBJ2-1; tentatively, D is TRBD1 or TRBD2 (6 bases each). V gave up 7 bases and J gave up 7 bases, with 17 bases separating them. The CDR3 totals 14 residues. The CDR3 bases are TGTGCCAGCAATCCAGGCTGGAGGGGGAATGAGCAGTTCTTC. Protein product: CASNPGWRGNEQFF.

This clonotype is judged medium-sized. This chain joins TRBV19 and TRBJ1-1; possible D gene TRBD1, 5 bases. The V gene lost 4 bases and the J gene lost 5 bases, with 14 bases spanning the gap. The CDR3 contains 14 residues. Germline values: CDR1 LNHDA, CDR2 SQIVND (reference sequence). The DNA for the CDR3 is TGTGCCAGTAGTAACCCAGGGCGGGTGACTGAAGCTTTCTTT. Translating gives CASSNPGRVTEAFF.